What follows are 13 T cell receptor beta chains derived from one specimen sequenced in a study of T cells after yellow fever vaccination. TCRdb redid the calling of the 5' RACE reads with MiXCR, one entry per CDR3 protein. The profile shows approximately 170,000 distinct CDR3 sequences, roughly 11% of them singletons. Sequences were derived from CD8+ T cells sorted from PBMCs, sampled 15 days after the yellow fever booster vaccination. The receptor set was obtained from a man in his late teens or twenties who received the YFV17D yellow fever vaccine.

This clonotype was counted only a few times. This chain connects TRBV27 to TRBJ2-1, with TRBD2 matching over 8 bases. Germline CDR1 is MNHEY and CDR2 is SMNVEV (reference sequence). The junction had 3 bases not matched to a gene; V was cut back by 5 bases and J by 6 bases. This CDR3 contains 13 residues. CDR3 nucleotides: TGTGCCAGCAGTGCGGGGGGAGTCAATGAGCAGTTCTTC. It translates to CASSAGGVNEQFF.

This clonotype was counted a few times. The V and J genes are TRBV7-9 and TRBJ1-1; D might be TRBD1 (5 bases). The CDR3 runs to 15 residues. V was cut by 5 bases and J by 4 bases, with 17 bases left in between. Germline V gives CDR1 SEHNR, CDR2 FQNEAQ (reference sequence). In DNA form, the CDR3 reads TGTGCCAGCAGCCTTAGGGACCCCACGACCACTGAAGCTTTCTTT. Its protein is CASSLRDPTTTEAFF.

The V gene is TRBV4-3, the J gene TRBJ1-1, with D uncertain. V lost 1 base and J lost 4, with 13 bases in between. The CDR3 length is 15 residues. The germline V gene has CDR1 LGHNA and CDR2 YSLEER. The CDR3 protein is CASSQVGSPATEAFF. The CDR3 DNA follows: TGCGCCAGCAGCCAAGTAGGCAGCCCGGCCACTGAAGCTTTCTTT.

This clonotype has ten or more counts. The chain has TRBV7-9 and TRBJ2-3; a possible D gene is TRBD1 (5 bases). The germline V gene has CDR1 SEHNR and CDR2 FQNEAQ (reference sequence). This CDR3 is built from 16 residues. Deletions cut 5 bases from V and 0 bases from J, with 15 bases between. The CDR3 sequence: CASSRRQTQSTDTQYF. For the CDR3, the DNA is TGTGCCAGCAGCCGAAGACAGACTCAAAGCACAGATACGCAGTATTTT. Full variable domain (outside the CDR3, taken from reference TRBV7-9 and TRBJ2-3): DTGVSQNPRHKITKRGQNVTFRCDPISEHNRLYWYRQTLGQGPEFLTYFQNEAQLEKSRLLSDRFSAERPKGSFSTLEIQRTEQGDSAMYLCASSRRQTQSTDTQYFGPGTRLTVL.

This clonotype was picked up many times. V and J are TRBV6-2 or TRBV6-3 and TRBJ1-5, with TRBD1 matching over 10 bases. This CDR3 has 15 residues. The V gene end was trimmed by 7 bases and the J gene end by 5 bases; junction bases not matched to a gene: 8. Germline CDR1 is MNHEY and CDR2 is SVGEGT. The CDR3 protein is CASTNDRGQDQPQHF. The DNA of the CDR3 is TGTGCCAGCACCAATGACAGGGGGCAAGATCAGCCCCAGCATTTT.

CDR3 amino acids: CASSLGSGQEQYV. The CDR3 coding sequence is TGTGCCAGCAGCTTGGGGTCGGGGCAGGAGCAGTACGTC. V gene TRBV5-4 combines with J gene TRBJ2-7; D tentatively reads TRBD1 or TRBD2 (5 bases each). V lost 0 bases to trimming and J lost 7 bases, with 11 bases between them. Germline loops: CDR1 SGHNT, CDR2 YYREEE (reference sequence). This CDR3 spans 13 amino acids.

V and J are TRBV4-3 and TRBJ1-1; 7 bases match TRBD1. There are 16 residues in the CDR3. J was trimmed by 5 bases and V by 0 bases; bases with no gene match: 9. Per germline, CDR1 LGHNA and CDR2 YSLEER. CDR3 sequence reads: CASSQEAPVRGTEAFF. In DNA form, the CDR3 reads TGCGCCAGCAGCCAAGAAGCCCCGGTCAGGGGGACTGAAGCTTTCTTT.

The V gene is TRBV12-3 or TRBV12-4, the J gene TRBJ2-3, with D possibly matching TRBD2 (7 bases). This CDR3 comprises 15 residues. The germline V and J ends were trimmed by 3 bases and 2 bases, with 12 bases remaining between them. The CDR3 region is CASSFGGADTDTQYF. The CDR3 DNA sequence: TGTGCCAGCAGTTTTGGGGGGGCCGACACAGATACGCAGTATTTT.

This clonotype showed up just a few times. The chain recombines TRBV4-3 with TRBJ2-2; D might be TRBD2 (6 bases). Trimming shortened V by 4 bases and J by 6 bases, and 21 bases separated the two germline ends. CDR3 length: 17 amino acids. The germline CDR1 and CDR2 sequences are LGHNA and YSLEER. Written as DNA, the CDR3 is TGCGCCAGCAGCCCTGGGTCGTGGAGGGGTGCGCCCGGGGAGCTGTTTTTT. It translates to CASSPGSWRGAPGELFF.

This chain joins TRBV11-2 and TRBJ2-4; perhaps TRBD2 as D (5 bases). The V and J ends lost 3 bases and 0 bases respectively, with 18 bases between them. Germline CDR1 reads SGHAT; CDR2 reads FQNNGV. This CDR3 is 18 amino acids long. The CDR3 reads CASSFSLERRLAKNIQYF. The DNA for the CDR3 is TGTGCCAGCAGCTTCTCCCTTGAGCGGAGACTAGCCAAAAACATTCAGTACTTC. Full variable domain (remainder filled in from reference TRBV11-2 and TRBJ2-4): EAGVAQSPRYKIIEKRQSVAFWCNPISGHATLYWYQQILGQGPKLLIQFQNNGVVDDSQLPKDRFSAERLKGVDSTLKIQPAKLEDSAVYLCASSFSLERRLAKNIQYFGAGTRLSVL.

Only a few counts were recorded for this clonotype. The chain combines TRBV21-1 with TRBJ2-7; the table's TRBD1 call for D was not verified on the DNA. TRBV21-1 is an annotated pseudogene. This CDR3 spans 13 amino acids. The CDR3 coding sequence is TGTGCCAGCAGCAGACAGGGGTGTATGGAGCAGTACGTC. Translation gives CASSRQGCMEQYV.

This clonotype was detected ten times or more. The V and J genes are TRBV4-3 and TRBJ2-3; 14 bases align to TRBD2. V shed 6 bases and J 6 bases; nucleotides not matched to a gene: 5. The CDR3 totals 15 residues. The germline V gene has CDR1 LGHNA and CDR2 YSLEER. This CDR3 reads CASSPGTSGGDTQYF. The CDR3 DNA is TGCGCCAGCAGTCCCGGGACTAGCGGGGGTGATACGCAGTATTTT.

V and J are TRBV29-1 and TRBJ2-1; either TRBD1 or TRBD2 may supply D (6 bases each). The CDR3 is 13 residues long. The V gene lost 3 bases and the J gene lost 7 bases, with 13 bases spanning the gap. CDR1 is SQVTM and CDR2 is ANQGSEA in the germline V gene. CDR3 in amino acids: CSVDSIGGNEQFF. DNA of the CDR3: TGCAGCGTTGACTCCATAGGGGGGAATGAGCAGTTCTTC.